Listed below are T cell receptor beta chains from one sample, sequenced in a study of cytomegalovirus exposure and HLA in healthy donors. The method was immunoSEQ multiplex PCR; TCRdb's version includes in-frame clones alone and lacks a portion of them. Of 150,000 to 200,000 clones in the sample, roughly 80% were seen once. The sequenced material came from PBMCs. Receptor source: a man between 40 and 49 years old in good health and CMV-seronegative. Both conserved end residues are part of each CDR3. The D gene is left open where the match is weak. Size tells how often a clone was seen (once, few, many) or the class of an expanded clone, and some rows leave it out.

clone_size: few
v_call: TRBV27
d_call: TRBD1
j_call: TRBJ1-1
cdr3_aa: CASSPGRGTGMNTEAFF
cdr3_nt: TGTGCCAGCAGTCCGGGCCGCGGGACAGGAATGAACACTGAAGCTTTCTTT

clone_size: .
v_call: TRBV11-3
d_call: TRBD1
j_call: TRBJ2-7
cdr3_aa: CASSLLQGTVSYEQYF
cdr3_nt: TGTGCCAGCAGCTTATTACAGGGGACGGTATCCTACGAGCAGTACTTC

clone_size: .
v_call: TRBV30
d_call: TRBD1
j_call: TRBJ1-6
cdr3_aa: CAWSVMGQGAISPLHF
cdr3_nt: TGTGCCTGGAGTGTAATGGGACAGGGGGCTATTTCACCCCTCCACTTT

clone_size: .
v_call: TRBV11-2
d_call: TRBD1
j_call: TRBJ2-1
cdr3_aa: CASRKQGAPDNEQFF
cdr3_nt: TGTGCCAGCAGAAAACAGGGGGCACCAGACAATGAGCAGTTCTTC

clone_size: .
v_call: TRBV7-2
d_call: TRBD2
j_call: TRBJ2-1
cdr3_aa: CASSYRGRDNEQFF
cdr3_nt: TGTGCCAGCAGCTACCGCGGGAGGGACAATGAGCAGTTCTTC

clone_size: .
v_call: TRBV9
d_call: TRBD2
j_call: TRBJ2-5
cdr3_aa: CASSLAAGQETQYF
cdr3_nt: TGTGCCAGCAGCCTAGCGGCAGGCCAGGAGACCCAGTACTTC

clone_size: .
v_call: TRBV27
d_call: TRBD1
j_call: TRBJ1-2
cdr3_aa: CASRASGGALGYTF
cdr3_nt: TGTGCCAGCAGAGCCTCAGGGGGCGCTCTTGGCTACACCTTC

clone_size: .
v_call: TRBV9
d_call: TRBD1
j_call: TRBJ1-1
cdr3_aa: CASSGRQGLGSEAFF
cdr3_nt: TGTGCCAGCAGCGGTAGACAGGGTTTAGGGTCTGAAGCTTTCTTT

clone_size: .
v_call: TRBV5-1
d_call: .
j_call: TRBJ1-2
cdr3_aa: CASSLEPRLANYGYTF
cdr3_nt: TGCGCCAGCAGCTTGGAACCGCGTCTAGCTAACTATGGCTACACCTTC

clone_size: .
v_call: TRBV19
d_call: .
j_call: TRBJ2-1
cdr3_aa: CACGNEQFF
cdr3_nt: TGTGCCTGCGGAAATGAGCAGTTCTTC

clone_size: .
v_call: TRBV21-1
d_call: .
j_call: TRBJ2-7
cdr3_aa: CASSHLTGDYEQYF
cdr3_nt: TGTGCCAGCAGCCACCTGACAGGGGACTACGAGCAGTACTTC

clone_size: .
v_call: TRBV7-2
d_call: .
j_call: TRBJ1-3
cdr3_aa: CASSLMIGRWGNTIYF
cdr3_nt: TGTGCCAGCAGCTTAATGATAGGGAGGTGGGGAAACACCATATATTTT

clone_size: few
v_call: TRBV7-2
d_call: .
j_call: TRBJ1-2
cdr3_aa: CASSLAGGNNYGYTF
cdr3_nt: TGTGCCAGCAGCTTAGCAGGGGGAAATAACTATGGCTACACCTTC

clone_size: .
v_call: TRBV2
d_call: TRBD1
j_call: TRBJ2-7
cdr3_aa: CASRRQGQPYEQYF
cdr3_nt: TGTGCCAGCAGGAGACAGGGACAACCCTACGAGCAGTACTTC

clone_size: .
v_call: TRBV19
d_call: TRBD2
j_call: TRBJ2-3
cdr3_aa: CASTLGTTPDTQYF
cdr3_nt: TGTGCCAGTACCCTCGGGACTACCCCAGATACGCAGTATTTT

clone_size: once
v_call: TRBV6-1
d_call: TRBD2
j_call: TRBJ2-7
cdr3_aa: CASTGGSYEQYF
cdr3_nt: TGTGCCAGCACCGGGGGGTCCTACGAGCAGTACTTC

clone_size: few
v_call: TRBV28
d_call: TRBD1
j_call: TRBJ2-7
cdr3_aa: CASLQGVRGEQYF
cdr3_nt: TGTGCCAGCCTCCAGGGGGTTCGGGGCGAGCAGTACTTC

clone_size: .
v_call: TRBV6-5
d_call: .
j_call: TRBJ1-1
cdr3_aa: CASSYSGGRTEAFF
cdr3_nt: TGTGCCAGCAGTTACTCAGGTGGGAGGACTGAAGCTTTCTTT

clone_size: .
v_call: TRBV7-8
d_call: TRBD2
j_call: TRBJ2-1
cdr3_aa: CASSLVYGGYNEQFF
cdr3_nt: TGTGCCAGCAGCTTAGTGTACGGGGGGTACAATGAGCAGTTCTTC

clone_size: .
v_call: TRBV7-9
d_call: TRBD1
j_call: TRBJ1-2
cdr3_aa: CASSTPGQAGHGYTF
cdr3_nt: TGTGCCAGCAGCACCCCGGGACAGGCAGGCCATGGCTACACCTTC

clone_size: few
v_call: TRBV5-8
d_call: .
j_call: TRBJ1-2
cdr3_aa: CASSWGDYTF
cdr3_nt: TGTGCCAGCAGCTGGGGAGACTACACCTTC

clone_size: .
v_call: TRBV12-5
d_call: .
j_call: TRBJ1-5
cdr3_aa: CASGLVVQGNQPQHF
cdr3_nt: TGTGCTAGTGGTTTGGTTGTACAGGGTAATCAGCCCCAGCATTTT

clone_size: .
v_call: TRBV11-2
d_call: TRBD1
j_call: TRBJ1-3
cdr3_aa: CASSRDRGSSGNTIYF
cdr3_nt: TGTGCCAGCAGCAGAGACAGGGGCAGCTCTGGAAACACCATATATTTT

clone_size: .
v_call: TRBV29-1
d_call: .
j_call: TRBJ2-7
cdr3_aa: CSVEGRATYEQYF
cdr3_nt: TGCAGCGTTGAGGGCAGGGCTACCTACGAGCAGTACTTC

clone_size: few
v_call: TRBV7-6
d_call: TRBD1
j_call: TRBJ2-2
cdr3_aa: CASSLDRGLTTNTGELFF
cdr3_nt: TGTGCCAGCAGCTTAGACAGGGGGCTAACGACGAACACCGGGGAGCTGTTTTTT

clone_size: .
v_call: TRBV15
d_call: .
j_call: TRBJ2-3
cdr3_aa: CATSRGVGQGSDTQYF
cdr3_nt: TGTGCCACCAGCAGAGGGGTCGGGCAGGGGTCAGATACGCAGTATTTT

clone_size: .
v_call: TRBV5-6
d_call: .
j_call: TRBJ1-5
cdr3_aa: CASSLGIRDSPRFNQPQHF
cdr3_nt: TGTGCCAGCAGCTTGGGAATTCGGGACTCCCCACGATTCAATCAGCCCCAGCATTTT

clone_size: .
v_call: TRBV5-1
d_call: TRBD1
j_call: TRBJ2-7
cdr3_aa: CASSLWGQSPSEQYF
cdr3_nt: TGCGCCAGCAGCTTGTGGGGACAGTCCCCTTCCGAGCAGTACTTC

clone_size: .
v_call: TRBV30
d_call: TRBD1
j_call: TRBJ1-1
cdr3_aa: CAWDTGTGLGTEAFF
cdr3_nt: TGTGCCTGGGACACCGGGACAGGGCTCGGCACTGAAGCTTTCTTT

clone_size: .
v_call: TRBV11-2
d_call: .
j_call: TRBJ2-5
cdr3_aa: CASSLGALLADGETQYF
cdr3_nt: TGTGCCAGCAGCTTAGGCGCGCTACTAGCAGACGGGGAGACCCAGTACTTC

clone_size: .
v_call: TRBV29-1
d_call: TRBD1
j_call: TRBJ1-1
cdr3_aa: CSVGGRGTEAFF
cdr3_nt: TGCAGCGTTGGTGGCAGGGGGACGGAAGCTTTCTTT

clone_size: .
v_call: TRBV7-9
d_call: .
j_call: TRBJ2-1
cdr3_aa: CASSLTYSYNEQFF
cdr3_nt: TGTGCCAGCAGCTTAACATACTCCTACAATGAGCAGTTCTTC

clone_size: .
v_call: TRBV5-1
d_call: TRBD1
j_call: TRBJ2-3
cdr3_aa: CASSLAAGGQDTQYF
cdr3_nt: TGCGCCAGCAGCTTGGCGGCAGGGGGCCAAGATACGCAGTATTTT

clone_size: few
v_call: TRBV5-1
d_call: TRBD2
j_call: TRBJ2-1
cdr3_aa: CASSLFAGGDNEQFF
cdr3_nt: TGCGCCAGCAGCTTGTTTGCGGGGGGGGACAATGAGCAGTTCTTC

clone_size: .
v_call: TRBV2
d_call: .
j_call: TRBJ1-5
cdr3_aa: CASSHTLGQGTHQPQHF
cdr3_nt: TGTGCCAGCAGTCATACGCTAGGGCAGGGTACGCACCAGCCCCAGCATTTT

clone_size: .
v_call: TRBV4-3
d_call: .
j_call: TRBJ1-1
cdr3_aa: CASSRDLGSSAFF
cdr3_nt: TGCGCCAGCTCGCGGGACTTGGGGTCGTCAGCTTTCTTT